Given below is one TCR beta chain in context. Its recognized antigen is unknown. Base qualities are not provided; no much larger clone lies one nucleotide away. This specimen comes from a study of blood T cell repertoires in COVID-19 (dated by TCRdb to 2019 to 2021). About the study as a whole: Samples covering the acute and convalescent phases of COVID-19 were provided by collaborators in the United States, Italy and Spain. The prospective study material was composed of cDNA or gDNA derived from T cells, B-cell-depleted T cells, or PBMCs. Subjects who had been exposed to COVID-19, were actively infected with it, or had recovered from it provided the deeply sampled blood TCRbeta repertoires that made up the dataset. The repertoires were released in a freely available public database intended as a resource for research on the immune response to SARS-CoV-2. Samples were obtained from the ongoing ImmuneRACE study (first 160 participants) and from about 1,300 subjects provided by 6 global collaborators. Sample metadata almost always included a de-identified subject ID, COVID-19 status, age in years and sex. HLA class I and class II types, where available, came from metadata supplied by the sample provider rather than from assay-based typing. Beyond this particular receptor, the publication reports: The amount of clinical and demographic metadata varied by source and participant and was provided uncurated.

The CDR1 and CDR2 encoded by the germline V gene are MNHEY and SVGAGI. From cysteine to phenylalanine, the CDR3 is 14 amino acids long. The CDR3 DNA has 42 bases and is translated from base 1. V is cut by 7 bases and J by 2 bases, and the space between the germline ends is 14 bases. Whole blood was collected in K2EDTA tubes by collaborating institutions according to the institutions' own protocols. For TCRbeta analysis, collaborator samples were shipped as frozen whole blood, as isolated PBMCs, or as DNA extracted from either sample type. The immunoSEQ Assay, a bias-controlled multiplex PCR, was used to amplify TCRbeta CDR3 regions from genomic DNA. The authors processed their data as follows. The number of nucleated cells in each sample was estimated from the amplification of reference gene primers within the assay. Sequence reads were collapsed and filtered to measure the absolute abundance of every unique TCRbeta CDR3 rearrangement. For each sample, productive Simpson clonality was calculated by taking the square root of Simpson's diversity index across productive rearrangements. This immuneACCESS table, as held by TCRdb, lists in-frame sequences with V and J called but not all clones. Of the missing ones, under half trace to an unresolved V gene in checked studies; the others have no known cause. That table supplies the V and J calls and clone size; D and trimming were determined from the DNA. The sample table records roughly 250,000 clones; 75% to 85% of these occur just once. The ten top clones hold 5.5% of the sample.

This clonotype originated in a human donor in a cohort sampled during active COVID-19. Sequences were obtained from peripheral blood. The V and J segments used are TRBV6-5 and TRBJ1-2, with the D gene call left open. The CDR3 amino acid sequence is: CASNRHGANYGYTF. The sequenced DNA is TGTGCCAGCAACCGACACGGCGCGAACTATGGCTACACCTTC.